This section outlines one T cell receptor beta chain sequence together with its context. Its antigen remains undetermined. Qualities for individual bases were not recorded, and no much larger clone is one base off. The CDR3 starts with the cysteine, ends with the phenylalanine, and has 19 residues. Just CDR3 DNA is preserved here, 57 bases in frame from base 1. The germline V gene yields SGHTA for CDR1 and FQGNSA for CDR2. From V the trimming removes 5 bases and from J it removes 2 bases, while the gene matches leave 15 bases of the junction unaccounted for. TCRbeta CDR3 regions were amplified from genomic DNA using the immunoSEQ Assay, a bias-controlled multiplex PCR. The original methods were these. Within the assay, amplification of reference gene primers was used to estimate how many nucleated cells each sample contained. Sequence reads were collapsed and filtered to measure the absolute abundance of every unique TCRbeta CDR3 rearrangement. For each sample, productive Simpson clonality was calculated as the square root of Simpson's diversity index over productive rearrangements. Here the immuneACCESS table is served through TCRdb, limited to in-frame sequences with V and J called. Missing clones are a known gap in these copies; in checked studies unresolved V genes cover under half, and the rest lacks a known reason. Clone size and V and J calls were adopted from that table, with D and trimming inferred from the DNA. The sample contains some 88,000 clones, 91% of them found a single time. About 1.8% of the sample belongs to the ten largest clones.

The sample originates from a study of blood T cell repertoires in COVID-19 (dated by TCRdb to between 2020 and 2021). At the level of the whole study: The collaborator samples originated in the United States, Italy and Spain and spanned the acute and convalescent phases of COVID-19. Deeply sampled blood TCRbeta repertoires from subjects exposed to, actively infected with, or recovered from COVID-19 were included in the dataset. A de-identified subject ID, COVID-19 status, age in years and sex were almost always included in the sample metadata. The repertoires were released in a freely available public database intended as a resource for research on the immune response to SARS-CoV-2. The samples were drawn from two sources: the first 160 participants of the ongoing ImmuneRACE study, and 950 to 1,500 subjects contributed by 6 global collaborators. The material from the prospective study consisted of cDNA or gDNA derived from T cells, B-cell-depleted T cells, or PBMCs. Where available, HLA class I and class II types were taken from metadata supplied by the sample provider and were not determined by assay-based typing. Findings and caveats that apply to the study as a whole: The quantity of clinical and demographic metadata differed by source and by participant and was supplied without curation.

Whole blood was collected in K2EDTA tubes by collaborating institutions according to the institutions' own protocols. For TCRbeta analysis, collaborators shipped samples as frozen whole blood, isolated PBMCs, or DNA extracted from either of those sample types. Recombination connected TRBV7-2 to TRBJ2-7; 13 junctional bases match TRBD2. This clonotype was obtained from a human donor with active COVID-19. The donor label of this sample is uncertain. Specimen: peripheral blood. The CDR3 protein: CASSKRGGLAGPDTYEQYF. The nucleotide sequence reads TGTGCCAGCAGCAAGCGCGGGGGACTAGCGGGGCCTGACACCTACGAGCAGTACTTC. The full variable domain, completed from the reference TRBV7-2 and TRBJ2-7 proteins outside the CDR3, reads GAGVSQSPSNKVTEKGKDVELRCDPISGHTALYWYRQSLGQGLEFLIYFQGNSAPDKSGLPSDRFSAERTGGSVSTLTIQRTQQEDSAVYLCASSKRGGLAGPDTYEQYFGPGTRLTVT.